The entry below describes one TCR beta chain. Individuals drawn from about two dozen US areas were about 18 to 90 years old. Donors were grouped by their self-reported clinical history. The ends lost 3 bases at V and 7 bases at J; junction bases unmatched: 2. This CDR3 comprises 12 residues. This record comes from a study of blood T cell repertoires in COVID-19. In the original analysis: Using reference gene primer amplification, nucleated cell counts were estimated. Some clones are missing from TCRdb's copy, which holds only in-frame ones; the method was immunoSEQ multiplex PCR. Clone size and the V and J calls come from that table; the DNA yielded D and trimming. Of hundreds of thousands of clones listed, about 90% were seen once; the top ten hold approximately 0.99%.

The V call is TRBV12-3 or TRBV12-4, the J call TRBJ1-2; 7 nucleotides align to TRBD1. This sequence originates from a woman aged 30 to 39 who had recovered from COVID-19. Sample: PBMCs or T cells enriched from blood (not recorded which). The CDR3 bases are TGTGCCAGCAGTTTTAACAGGGGTGGCTACACCTTC. Translated, it gives CASSFNRGGYTF.